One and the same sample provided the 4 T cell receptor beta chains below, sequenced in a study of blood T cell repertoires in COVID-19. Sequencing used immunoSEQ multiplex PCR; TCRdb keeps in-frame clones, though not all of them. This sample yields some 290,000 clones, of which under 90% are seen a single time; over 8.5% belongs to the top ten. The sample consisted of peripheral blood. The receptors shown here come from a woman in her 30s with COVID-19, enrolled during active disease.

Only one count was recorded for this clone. The CDR3 coding sequence is TGTGCCAGCAGTGAAGTATATCGAGGATACCAAGAGACCCAGTACTTC. Protein product: CASSEVYRGYQETQYF. The rearrangement joins TRBV6-1 to TRBJ2-5, with D uncertain. Germline lookup yields CDR1 MNHNS and CDR2 SASEGT. The V end was cut by 1 base, the J end by 0 bases, with 12 bases between. This CDR3 has 16 residues.

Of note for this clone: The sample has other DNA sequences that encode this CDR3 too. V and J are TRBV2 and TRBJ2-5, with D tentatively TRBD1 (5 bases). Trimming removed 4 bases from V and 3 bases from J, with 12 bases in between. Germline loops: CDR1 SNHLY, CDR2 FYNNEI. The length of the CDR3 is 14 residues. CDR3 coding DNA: TGTGCCAGCAGTGGGGTAGGGGCGGAAGAGACCCAGTACTTC. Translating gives CASSGVGAEETQYF.

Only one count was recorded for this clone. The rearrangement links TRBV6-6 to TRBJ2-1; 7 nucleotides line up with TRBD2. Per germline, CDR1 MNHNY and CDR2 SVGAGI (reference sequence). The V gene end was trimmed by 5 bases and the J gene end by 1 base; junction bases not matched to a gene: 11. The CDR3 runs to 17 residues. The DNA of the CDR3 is TGTGCCAGCAGTCCCCTTGGGGGGGACGGGTCCTACAATGAGCAGTTCTTC. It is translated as CASSPLGGDGSYNEQFF.

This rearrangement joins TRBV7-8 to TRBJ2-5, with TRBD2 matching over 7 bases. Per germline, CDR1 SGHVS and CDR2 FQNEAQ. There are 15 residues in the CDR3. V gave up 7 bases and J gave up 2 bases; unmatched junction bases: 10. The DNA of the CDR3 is TGTGCCAGCACCTCCCACGGGACTAAACAAGAGACCCAGTACTTC. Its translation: CASTSHGTKQETQYF.